Described below is a single T cell receptor beta chain sequence and its context. The germline gives CDR1 SNHLY, CDR2 FYNNEI. This CDR3 spans 13 amino acids. Trimming removed 5 bases from V and 8 bases from J; junction bases left unmatched: 4. The sample is drawn from a study of blood T cell repertoires in COVID-19. Study-level background: Italy, Spain and the United States were the sources of the convalescent and acute COVID-19 samples. Nucleic acid was either cDNA or gDNA, and it came from T cells, B-cell-depleted T cells, or PBMCs.

Study processing details: Estimation of nucleated cell counts was performed using reference gene primer amplification. This table comes from immunoSEQ multiplex PCR, and its TCRdb copy is limited to in-frame clones, with some not included. That table gives V, J and clone size, and the DNA gave D and trimming. The sample yields about 290,000 clones, around four fifths seen once. The gene calls are TRBV2 and TRBJ1-2, with 11 bases lining up with TRBD1. What was sequenced was peripheral blood. This clonotype was sampled from a woman between 45 and 60 years old with active or convalescent COVID-19. The CDR3 sequence: CASSKDRGQGYTF. In DNA, the CDR3 is TGTGCCAGCAGTAAGGACAGGGGGCAAGGCTACACCTTC. Combining the CDR3 with reference TRBV2 and TRBJ1-2 gives the whole variable domain EPEVTQTPSHQVTQMGQEVILRCVPISNHLYFYWYRQILGQKVEFLVSFYNNEISEKSEIFDDQFSVERPDGSNFTLKIRSTKLEDSAMYFCASSKDRGQGYTFGSGTRLTVV.